The sequence of this TCR beta chain was determined in a study of T-cell memory formation after mild COVID-19. Study in general: There were largely donor-specific TCR clusters.

The germline CDR1 and CDR2 sequences are MNHEY and SVGAGI. CDR3 length equals 14 residues. The ends lost 2 bases at V and 7 bases at J; junction bases unmatched: 6. TCRdb re-analysed the 5' RACE reads in MiXCR, keeping a single row per CDR3 protein. The table shows 250,000 to 350,000 distinct CDR3 sequences, with about 16% occurring only once. This clonotype was seen more than once but under ten times. Material for sequencing was PBMCs or a T cell subset sorted from them (not recorded which). The receptor was derived from a young man who had mild COVID-19 (a few samples of this study predate the infection). Cell type and time point are not known. The V and J genes are TRBV6-5 and TRBJ1-2; 8 positions agree with TRBD1. The CDR3 region is CASSYQDRDRGYTF. The CDR3 nucleotides are TGTGCCAGCAGTTACCAGGACAGGGATCGTGGCTACACCTTC.